These 20 T cell receptor beta chains were sequenced from one sample in a study of early T cells in non-severe SARS-CoV-2 infection. One entry per CDR3 protein, called by TCRdb with MiXCR from the 5' RACE reads. Of about 58,000 distinct CDR3 sequences in the sample, about 8.4% were seen once. Sequenced sample: whole blood. These receptors all come from an adult who was a healthcare worker with PCR-confirmed SARS-CoV-2 infection or an uninfected control (not recorded which).

This clonotype has only a few counts. V is TRBV2 and J is TRBJ1-2; the D is unclear. V shed 3 bases and J shed 0 bases, with 11 bases lying between them. CDR1 and CDR2 (germline): SNHLY, FYNNEI. CDR3 length equals 15 residues. The CDR3 here is CASSDSGPANYGYTF. The CDR3 DNA is TGTGCCAGCAGTGACTCGGGCCCCGCTAACTATGGCTACACCTTC.

Only a few counts were recorded for this clonotype. This chain connects TRBV6-4 to TRBJ2-1; perhaps TRBD2 as D (7 bases). The V end was cut by 3 bases, the J end by 4 bases, with 13 bases between. Germline CDR1 MRHNA, CDR2 SNTAGT. This CDR3 is built from 15 residues. The CDR3 loop reads CASSDRGGGYNEQFF. The DNA for the CDR3 is TGTGCCAGCAGTGATCGAGGGGGGGGATACAATGAGCAGTTCTTC.

This clonotype was detected ten times or more. The chain employs TRBV20-1 and TRBJ1-4, with D perhaps TRBD1 (6 bases). This CDR3 region has 16 residues. Per germline, CDR1 DFQATT and CDR2 SNEGSKA (reference sequence). With 0 bases removed from V and 5 bases from J, the gap between germline ends came to 16 bases. For the CDR3, the DNA is TGCAGTGCTAGAGATCCGGGCCGGGGGCGCAATGAAAAACTGTTTTTT. Translated, it gives CSARDPGRGRNEKLFF.

This clonotype was counted many times. The chain couples TRBV9 to TRBJ1-2; D is uncertain. The germline V gene has CDR1 SGDLS and CDR2 YYNGEE. CDR3 length: 13 amino acids. The V gene lost 4 bases and the J gene lost 4 bases, with 11 bases spanning the gap. The CDR3 DNA reads TGTGCCAGCAGCCCCCGTTCGGGCTATGGCTACACCTTC. It codes for CASSPRSGYGYTF.

The CDR3: CATSRDNRMNYEQYF. CDR3 bases: TGTGCCACCAGCAGAGATAACAGGATGAACTACGAGCAGTACTTC. The chain is built from TRBV15 and TRBJ2-7; tentatively, D is TRBD1 (5 bases). The ends were cut back, 0 bases at V and 3 bases at J, with 12 bases in the middle. Germline V gives CDR1 LNHNV, CDR2 YYDKDF (reference sequence). This CDR3 spans 15 amino acids. The variable domain in full, completed from reference TRBV15 and TRBJ2-7, reads DAMVIQNPRYQVTQFGKPVTLSCSQTLNHNVMYWYQQKSSQAPKLLFHYYDKDFNNEADTPDNFQSRRPNTSFCFLDIRSPGLGDTAMYLCATSRDNRMNYEQYFGPGTRLTVT.

There are many counts of this clonotype. V and J are TRBV9 and TRBJ2-7, with D perhaps matching TRBD2 (5 bases). V lost 4 bases to trimming and J lost 5 bases, with 19 bases between them. Looked up from germline, CDR1 is SGDLS and CDR2 is YYNGEE. CDR3 length equals 15 residues. The CDR3 nucleotides are TGTGCCAGCAGCTTCCGGACGGTCGCGAGGGACGAGCAGTACTTC. Translating gives CASSFRTVARDEQYF.

This clonotype has a handful of counts. V usage is TRBV28 and J usage is TRBJ2-2; D may correspond to TRBD1 or TRBD2 (5 bases each). The CDR3 runs to 10 residues. The germline V and J ends were trimmed by 11 bases and 4 bases, with 5 bases remaining between them. In germline, CDR1 is MDHEN, CDR2 SYDVKM. This chain's CDR3 is CAGGTGELFF. Here the CDR3 DNA reads TGTGCCGGGGGCACCGGGGAGCTGTTTTTT.

This clonotype turned up a few times. This chain joins TRBV7-8 and TRBJ2-5; D is possibly TRBD1 (7 bases). Looked up from germline, CDR1 is SGHVS and CDR2 is FQNEAQ. Trimming left V 6 bases short and J 3 bases short, with 14 bases between. This CDR3 has 14 residues. The CDR3 sequence is CASRQTRGEETQYF. CDR3 sequence (DNA): TGTGCCAGCAGACAAACCAGGGGGGAAGAGACCCAGTACTTC.

This clonotype came up many times. The gene calls are TRBV29-1 and TRBJ2-2; TRBD2 agrees at 8 bases. J lost 5 bases, V lost 4 bases, and 6 bases had no gene match. Germline loops: CDR1 SQVTM, CDR2 ANQGSEA. There are 14 residues in the CDR3. DNA of the CDR3: TGCAGCGTTGCTCTTAGCGGGGTGACCGGGGAGCTGTTTTTT. This sequence encodes CSVALSGVTGELFF.

This clonotype has a handful of counts. The rearrangement joins TRBV20-1 to TRBJ1-5, with D hard to call. The V end lost 3 bases, the J end lost 1 base, and 7 bases lay between the germline ends. CDR3 length equals 13 residues. Germline CDR1 and CDR2: DFQATT and SNEGSKA (reference sequence). In DNA, the CDR3 is TGCAGTGCTAGTCCGGGAAGCAATCAGCCCCAGCATTTT. The encoded protein is CSASPGSNQPQHF.

This clonotype was observed at least ten times. The rearrangement uses TRBV7-8 and TRBJ2-1, with a possible D match to TRBD2 (5 bases). Germline CDR1 SGHVS, CDR2 FQNEAQ. The V end was cut by 3 bases, the J end by 0 bases, with 6 bases between. The length of the CDR3 is 14 residues. The CDR3 nucleotides read TGTGCCAGCAGCTTTCGGGACTCCTACAATGAGCAGTTCTTC. Protein sequence: CASSFRDSYNEQFF.

The chain recombines TRBV7-9 with TRBJ2-1, with 7 bases aligning to TRBD2. V was pared by 0 bases and J by 10 bases, with 6 bases of the junction left unmatched. The germline V gene encodes CDR1 SEHNR and CDR2 FQNEAQ (reference sequence). The CDR3 runs 14 residues. CDR3 in DNA: TGTGCCAGCAGCTTAGCGCAGCGGGATTGGGAGCAGTTCTTC. Amino acids: CASSLAQRDWEQFF.

The rearrangement joins TRBV4-1 to TRBJ2-2, with unresolved D. CDR3 length equals 13 residues. Trimming shortened V by 4 bases and J by 0 bases, and 3 bases separated the two germline ends. Looked up from germline, CDR1 is MGHRA and CDR2 is YSYEKL. The CDR3 sequence: CASSPANTGELFF. CDR3 nucleotide sequence: TGCGCCAGCAGCCCCGCGAACACCGGGGAGCTGTTTTTT.

This clonotype was detected only a few times. V usage is TRBV6-6 and J usage is TRBJ2-7, with 7 bases matching TRBD2. The V segment lost 2 bases and the J segment 6 bases; nucleotides outside the gene matches: 10. CDR1 is MNHNY, CDR2 SVGAGI, per germline (reference sequence). This CDR3 comprises 15 residues. In nucleotides, the CDR3 is TGTGCCAGCAGTTACAGGGAGGGGTTGCCTTCCGAGCAGTACTTC. It encodes CASSYREGLPSEQYF.

This clonotype was seen ten or more times. This chain joins TRBV24-1 and TRBJ2-2; 9 nucleotides line up with TRBD1. V trimming: 7 bases; J trimming: 5 bases; junction bases outside the gene matches: 7. Germline CDR1 is KGHDR and CDR2 is SFDVKD. This CDR3 has 15 amino acids. The CDR3 here is CATRPDRGETGELFF. In DNA form, the CDR3 reads TGTGCCACCAGGCCGGACAGGGGTGAAACCGGGGAGCTGTTTTTT.

This clonotype was observed many times. The gene calls are TRBV7-8 and TRBJ2-2; no definite D call. Germline V lookup: CDR1 SGHVS, CDR2 FQNEAQ. Trimming cost V 6 bases and J 9 bases, with 8 bases left between them. This CDR3 has 11 amino acids. The CDR3 DNA sequence: TGTGCCAGCAGTTCCGTCCGGGAGCTGTTTTTT. Encoded protein: CASSSVRELFF.

This clonotype was seen repeatedly, ten times or more. The chain links TRBV7-6 to TRBJ2-3; D is perhaps TRBD1 (5 bases). Germline CDR1 and CDR2: SGHVS and FNYEAQ. The CDR3 consists of 15 residues. The ends were cut back, 5 bases at V and 1 base at J, with 13 bases in the middle. In DNA, the CDR3 is TGTGCCAGCAGCACGACAGCCTCACGCACAGATACGCAGTATTTT. Its translation: CASSTTASRTDTQYF.

This clonotype has only a few counts. The V and J genes are TRBV5-1 and TRBJ2-7, with TRBD2 matching 8 bases. From germline, CDR1 is SGHRS and CDR2 YFSETQ. The V gene end was trimmed by 4 bases and the J gene end by 3 bases; junction bases not matched to a gene: 9. This CDR3 has 15 amino acids. The CDR3 here is CASSPPRAGDYEQYF. CDR3 nucleotide sequence: TGCGCCAGCAGCCCCCCCAGAGCGGGAGACTACGAGCAGTACTTC.

This clonotype occurred many times. This chain joins TRBV25-1 and TRBJ2-5; D assignment may be TRBD1 or TRBD2 (6 bases each). The CDR3 extends over 13 amino acids. Germline-derived CDR1 and CDR2 are MGHDK and SYGVNS. Trimming pared 6 bases from V and 1 base from J, leaving 9 bases between. This chain's CDR3 is CASRRGAQETQYF. The CDR3 nucleotides are TGTGCCAGCAGGAGGGGGGCCCAAGAGACCCAGTACTTC.

This clonotype was detected a few times. In DNA form, the CDR3 reads TGCAGCGCTCGGGGACTAGCGGGAGGGCCGGAGTACGAGCAGTACTTC. It translates to CSARGLAGGPEYEQYF. The J gene is TRBJ2-7, the V gene TRBV29-1, with 16 bases lining up with TRBD2. Germline lookup yields CDR1 SQVTM and CDR2 ANQGSEA. Trimming at V came to 7 bases and at J to 4 bases, leaving 10 bases not matched to a gene. This CDR3 has 16 residues.